This passage covers 21 T cell receptor beta chains from one sample sequenced in a study of T cell changes during pregnancy in multiple sclerosis. Some clones are missing from TCRdb's copy, which holds only in-frame ones; the method was immunoSEQ multiplex PCR. The sample consists of about 69,000 clones, more than 75% of them appearing once. Sequenced material: peripheral blood, taken in the third trimester of pregnancy. Receptor source: a female donor with multiple sclerosis, enrolled in a pregnancy study.

V and J are TRBV10-1 and TRBJ2-2; 8 nucleotides line up with TRBD2. CDR3 size: 15 residues. Trimming removed 3 bases from V and 4 bases from J; junction bases left unmatched: 4. Germline V lookup: CDR1 WNHNN, CDR2 SYGVQD (reference sequence). CDR3 amino acids: CASSDTSGPTGELFF. CDR3 in DNA: TGCGCCAGCAGTGACACTAGCGGTCCCACCGGGGAGCTGTTTTTT.

The V and J genes are TRBV6-6 and TRBJ2-1; 8 bases align to TRBD2. Germline V CDR1 and CDR2: MNHNY, SVGAGI (reference sequence). The CDR3 loop spans 12 amino acids. J lost 8 bases, V lost 5 bases, and 2 bases had no gene match. The CDR3 is CASSPGGDEQFF. The CDR3 DNA sequence: TGTGCCAGCAGTCCCGGGGGGGATGAGCAGTTCTTC.

V usage is TRBV9 and J usage is TRBJ2-1; D perhaps matches TRBD2 (5 bases). Looked up from germline, CDR1 is SGDLS and CDR2 is YYNGEE. Trimming left V 0 bases short and J 0 bases short, with 10 bases between. The CDR3 consists of 16 residues. The chain's CDR3 is CASSVGLGGSYNEQFF. CDR3 coding DNA: TGTGCCAGCAGCGTAGGTCTTGGAGGCTCCTACAATGAGCAGTTCTTC.

The V and J genes are TRBV29-1 and TRBJ2-3, with a tentative D call TRBD1 (5 bases). The CDR3 consists of 14 residues. From germline, CDR1 is SQVTM and CDR2 ANQGSEA. Trimming cost V 1 base and J 8 bases, with 16 bases left between them. The CDR3 loop reads CSVEGWQGRSTQYF. The DNA of the CDR3 is TGCAGCGTTGAAGGATGGCAGGGTAGGAGTACGCAGTATTTT.

V gene TRBV5-8 combines with J gene TRBJ1-5, with D maybe TRBD1 (6 bases). Between the trimmed V and J ends, which lost 0 bases and 0 bases, there was a span of 10 bases. Germline values: CDR1 SGHTS, CDR2 YDEGEE. This CDR3 spans 16 amino acids. The CDR3 loop reads CASSLGTGYSNQPQHF. Here the CDR3 DNA reads TGTGCCAGCAGCTTGGGTACAGGGTATAGCAATCAGCCCCAGCATTTT.

The chain has TRBV2 and TRBJ2-1, with 7 bases fitting TRBD1. The CDR3 has 13 residues. Germline V gene sequence: CDR1 SNHLY, CDR2 FYNNEI. The V and J ends lost 9 bases and 2 bases, in that order; junction bases with no gene match: 4. The CDR3 reads CASTGETYNEQFF. For the CDR3, the DNA is TGTGCCAGTACAGGGGAAACCTACAATGAGCAGTTCTTC.

The chain employs TRBV7-9 and TRBJ2-7; perhaps TRBD1 as D (5 bases). CDR3 size: 14 residues. Germline V gene data show CDR1 as SEHNR and CDR2 as FQNEAQ (reference sequence). V gave up 3 bases and J gave up 5 bases, with 14 bases separating them. CDR3 in DNA: TGTGCCAGCAGCTTCGCCTCAGGGTGGGACGAGCAGTACTTC. Its protein product is CASSFASGWDEQYF. The entire variable domain, with the rest obtained from reference TRBV7-9 and TRBJ2-7, is as follows: DTGVSQNPRHKITKRGQNVTFRCDPISEHNRLYWYRQTLGQGPEFLTYFQNEAQLEKSRLLSDRFSAERPKGSFSTLEIQRTEQGDSAMYLCASSFASGWDEQYFGPGTRLTVT.

The chain has TRBV4-1 and TRBJ1-3, with no clear D. Germline CDR1 MGHRA, CDR2 YSYEKL. With 1 base removed from V and 0 bases from J, the gap between germline ends came to 7 bases. The CDR3 is 15 amino acids. The CDR3 reads CASSQVSSSGNTIYF. The CDR3 nucleotides read TGCGCCAGCAGCCAAGTTTCGAGCTCTGGAAACACCATATATTTT.

The V call is TRBV30, the J call TRBJ1-1; possibly TRBD1 for D (6 bases). The CDR3 is made up of 11 amino acids. Trimming left V 5 bases short and J 8 bases short, with 12 bases between. CDR1 and CDR2 from the germline V gene are GTSNPN and SVGIG (reference sequence). DNA of the CDR3: TGTGCCTGGGGGCGTACAGGGGAAGCTTTCTTT. It specifies CAWGRTGEAFF.

The rearrangement uses TRBV5-1 and TRBJ2-5, with 15 nucleotides matching TRBD2. J lost 6 bases, V lost 0 bases, and 12 bases had no gene match. Germline V gives CDR1 SGHRS, CDR2 YFSETQ. This CDR3 has 19 amino acids. CDR3 protein: CASSLADGLAGGQEKTQYF. The CDR3 DNA sequence: TGCGCCAGCAGCTTGGCCGATGGACTAGCGGGGGGGCAGGAGAAGACCCAGTACTTC.

The gene calls are TRBV19 and TRBJ1-6; 9 positions agree with TRBD1. The CDR3 runs 13 residues. V trimming: 9 bases; J trimming: 10 bases; junction bases outside the gene matches: 7. Germline V gene sequence: CDR1 LNHDA, CDR2 SQIVND (reference sequence). CDR3 sequence: CASTGGTGSPLHF. CDR3 coding DNA: TGTGCCAGCACAGGGGGCACAGGATCACCCCTCCACTTT. Supplemented by reference TRBV19 and TRBJ1-6, the full variable domain reads DGGITQSPKYLFRKEGQNVTLSCEQNLNHDAMYWYRQDPGQGLRLIYYSQIVNDFQKGDIAEGYSVSREKKESFPLTVTSAQKNPTAFYLCASTGGTGSPLHFGNGTRLTVT.

V usage is TRBV27 and J usage is TRBJ2-5; tentatively, D is TRBD2 (6 bases). The assigned J gene may be wrong: the sequence end matches TRBJ2-7 better. The CDR3 length is 14 residues. Germline V gene lookup returns CDR1 MNHEY and CDR2 SMNVEV (reference sequence). CDR3 loop: CASSPGLPSYEQYF. The CDR3 nucleotides read TGTGCCAGCAGTCCGGGACTCCCCTCCTACGAGCAGTACTTC.

V and J are TRBV21-1 and TRBJ2-5; the table's D call, TRBD1, was not checked against the DNA. TRBV21-1 is recorded as a pseudogene. The CDR3 runs 18 residues. The CDR3 bases are TGTGCCAGCAGCACCCGGACAGGGGCGACCCTGTACCAAGAGACCCAGTACTTC. This encodes CASSTRTGATLYQETQYF.

The rearrangement links TRBV19 to TRBJ1-2, with 9 bases lining up with TRBD1. CDR1 and CDR2 (germline): LNHDA, SQIVND (reference sequence). The CDR3 contains 16 residues. Trimming removed 0 bases from V and 8 bases from J; junction bases left unmatched: 10. The CDR3 sequence is CASSIDGQGTLGGYTF. The DNA for the CDR3 is TGTGCCAGTAGTATAGATGGACAGGGGACGTTAGGGGGCTACACCTTC.

The gene calls are TRBV6-5 and TRBJ2-2; D possibly corresponds to TRBD1 (5 bases). V shed 8 bases and J shed 3 bases, with 10 bases lying between them. The germline gives CDR1 MNHEY, CDR2 SVGAGI. The CDR3 extends over 13 amino acids. The DNA for the CDR3 is TGTGCCAGCCATGACAGAGACACCGGGGAGCTGTTTTTT. This sequence encodes CASHDRDTGELFF.

The V gene is TRBV5-8, the J gene TRBJ1-2; D ambiguous. The CDR3 runs to 11 residues. In germline, CDR1 is SGHTS, CDR2 YDEGEE. The V gene lost 5 bases and the J gene lost 7 bases, with 9 bases spanning the gap. The CDR3 bases are TGTGCCAGCAGACCTAAACCTGGCTACACCTTC. Translated: CASRPKPGYTF.

The chain employs TRBV7-2 and TRBJ2-7, with TRBD2 as a possible D gene (5 bases). CDR3 size: 14 residues. CDR1 and CDR2 from the germline V gene are SGHTA and FQGNSA. Trimming stripped 4 bases from V and 0 bases from J, with 10 bases between. CDR3 DNA sequence: TGTGCCAGCAGCTCGGACTTTAGCTCCTACGAGCAGTACTTC. Encoded protein: CASSSDFSSYEQYF.

The chain employs TRBV7-2 and TRBJ2-5; 8 nucleotides match TRBD2. Trimming removed 1 base from V and 4 bases from J; junction bases left unmatched: 5. The germline CDR1 and CDR2 sequences are SGHTA and FQGNSA. The CDR3 contains 15 residues. The CDR3 reads CASSLGTSSGETQYF. The CDR3 DNA follows: TGTGCCAGCAGCTTAGGGACTAGCTCCGGAGAGACCCAGTACTTC.

CDR3 amino acids: CASSSRTSGYNEQFF. The CDR3 DNA reads as TGTGCCAGCAGCTCCCGGACTAGCGGGTACAATGAGCAGTTCTTC. J is TRBJ2-1 and V is TRBV7-2; TRBD2 aligns across 11 bases. CDR1 is SGHTA and CDR2 is FQGNSA in the germline V gene. Trimming took 4 bases from V and 4 from J; bases not matched to a gene: 3. The CDR3 consists of 15 residues.

This chain joins TRBV5-1 and TRBJ1-4; 10 nucleotides align to TRBD1. The V gene's germline CDR1 is SGHRS and CDR2 YFSETQ. With 4 bases clipped from V and 6 bases from J, the junction kept 6 bases outside the gene matches. This CDR3 comprises 15 residues. This CDR3 reads CASSIPGTGDEKLFF. CDR3 coding DNA: TGCGCCAGCAGCATCCCCGGGACAGGGGATGAAAAACTGTTTTTT. Complete variable domain (other parts from reference TRBV5-1 and TRBJ1-4): KAGVTQTPRYLIKTRGQQVTLSCSPISGHRSVSWYQQTPGQGLQFLFEYFSETQRNKGNFPGRFSGRQFSNSRSEMNVSTLELGDSALYLCASSIPGTGDEKLFFGSGTQLSVL.

The V call is TRBV7-9, the J call TRBJ2-2; D is uncertain. V shed 1 base and J shed 4 bases, with 10 bases lying between them. The germline V gene encodes CDR1 SEHNR and CDR2 FQNEAQ (reference sequence). CDR3 length: 15 residues. The CDR3 loop is CASSLGSGATGELFF. CDR3 DNA sequence: TGTGCCAGCAGCTTAGGGTCAGGCGCCACCGGGGAGCTGTTTTTT.